This T cell receptor beta chain was observed in a study of beta chain features in type 1 diabetes. Overall study: Patient and healthy donor groups were alike in age, gender and cell yields.

Trimming took off 7 bases at V and 3 bases at J, with 13 bases between the two ends. Germline loops: CDR1 SGHRS, CDR2 YFSETQ. CDR3 length equals 14 residues. Reverse transcription of all isolated RNA meant that expressed TCRB transcripts were sequenced. Clones were sequenced by immunoSEQ multiplex PCR, and TCRdb holds only the in-frame ones, with some missing. The data show approximately 730,000 clones, roughly 13% seen once. Purity of each sorted population was above 95%. This clone was picked up a small number of times. Its specificity is not known. Study-wide points: A moderate, significant TCRB CDR3 shortening appeared in type 1 diabetes across four CD4+ subsets. Healthy donors had naive, central memory and Treg TCRB repertoires that appeared less similar than those seen among patients. PCR might favor shorter templates, equally in patients and controls.

The sequence derives from a young man with type 1 diabetes. The sample taken for sequencing was naive CD4+ T cells from blood. The genes are TRBV5-1 and TRBJ1-4, with a weak D call TRBD1 (6 bases). In nucleotides, the CDR3 is TGCGCCAGCTCGGAGGGGGATGCTAATGAAAAACTGTTTTTT. This encodes CASSEGDANEKLFF.